The source of this T cell receptor beta chain is a study of yellow fever vaccine responses in identical twins. Study-wide results and caveats: Twins' vaccine T cell response reportedly seemed partly convergent, partly personalized.

TCRdb independently ran MiXCR on the RT-PCR reads; one entry per CDR3 protein. The sample has some 15,000 distinct CDR3 sequences; 70% to 85% are singletons. About this clonotype: Antigen: not known.

CDR1 is SGHDT and CDR2 is YYEEEE in the germline V gene. This CDR3 region has 16 residues. V lost 1 base and J lost 6, with 17 bases in between. Sample: T cells from blood (PBMCs), unsorted or a sorted subset (not recorded which), taken before or after yellow fever vaccination (not recorded which). The rearrangement uses TRBV5-6 and TRBJ1-5; no clear D gene. This TCR derives from a woman aged 18-35 years who received the yellow fever vaccine. The CDR3 reads CASSLRQSKGPQPQHF. In DNA, the CDR3 is TGTGCCAGCAGCTTGAGGCAGAGCAAGGGCCCTCAGCCCCAGCATTTT.